Shown below are 17 T cell receptor beta chains from a single sample sequenced in a study of identical twins (TCRdb year 2016). Library generation was performed with 5' RACE. The sample was run on an Illumina HiSeq 2000. In-frame beta chains were kept once TCRdb had trimmed the public reads at Q25 with fastp and called clones with MiXCR. Under each unique CDR3 protein, matching rows form one entry showing the most common genes and DNA. Present in this sample are 300,000 to 400,000 distinct CDR3 sequences, roughly an eighth of which were seen just once. Approximately 7.9% of the sample is held by the ten biggest clonotypes. These data were also filed under a second study, of yellow fever vaccine responses in identical twins.

Sequencing was carried out using CD8+ T cells sorted from blood. The source is a woman aged 18 to 35 in good health.

The chain has TRBV11-2 and TRBJ2-7; 8 bases fit TRBD2. Germline values: CDR1 SGHAT, CDR2 FQNNGV. Trimming took 11 bases from V and 4 from J; bases not matched to a gene: 16. CDR3 size: 15 residues. This CDR3 is CAGGRRSGSSYEQYF. The CDR3 coding sequence is TGTGCCGGTGGCCGGCGGAGCGGGAGTAGTTACGAGCAGTACTTC. Variable domain in full (rest from reference TRBV11-2 and TRBJ2-7): EAGVAQSPRYKIIEKRQSVAFWCNPISGHATLYWYQQILGQGPKLLIQFQNNGVVDDSQLPKDRFSAERLKGVDSTLKIQPAKLEDSAVYLCAGGRRSGSSYEQYFGPGTRLTVT.

This clonotype was observed a few times. The chain employs TRBV6-1 and TRBJ2-3; D is ambiguous. The V end lost 2 bases, the J end lost 7 bases, and 1 base lay between the germline ends. The CDR3 length is 10 residues. CDR1 MNHNS and CDR2 SASEGT come from the germline V gene. CDR3 amino acids: CASSENTQYF. The DNA of the CDR3 is TGTGCCAGCAGTGAAAATACGCAGTATTTT.

The chain joins TRBV6-5 to TRBJ2-6; D uncertain. The V and J ends lost 2 bases and 3 bases respectively, with 2 bases between them. CDR3 size: 13 residues. Germline V gene lookup returns CDR1 MNHEY and CDR2 SVGAGI. CDR3 nucleotides: TGTGCCAGCAGTTACCGTGGGGCCAACGTCCTGACTTTC. Amino acids: CASSYRGANVLTF.

The genes are TRBV10-1 and TRBJ2-3, with D tentatively TRBD1 or TRBD2 (5 bases each). Trimming took off 7 bases at V and 2 bases at J, with 10 bases between the two ends. Germline V gene data show CDR1 as WNHNN and CDR2 as SYGVQD (reference sequence). The CDR3 loop spans 13 amino acids. The CDR3 spells CASNGGYTDTQYF. The DNA for the CDR3 is TGCGCCAGCAATGGGGGATACACAGATACGCAGTATTTT.

This clonotype turned up a few times. This chain uses TRBV4-1 with TRBJ2-7; D unresolved. V lost 1 base, J lost 1 base, and 8 bases lay in between. This CDR3 has 14 amino acids. CDR1 and CDR2 (germline): MGHRA, YSYEKL. In DNA, the CDR3 is TGCGCCAGCAGCCAAGGGGTAGGGTCCTACGAGCAGTACTTC. Its translation: CASSQGVGSYEQYF.

The rearrangement links TRBV11-2 to TRBJ2-1; D possibly corresponds to TRBD2 (5 bases). Germline V CDR1 and CDR2: SGHAT, FQNNGV. Trimming shortened V by 8 bases and J by 5 bases, and 19 bases separated the two germline ends. The CDR3 length is 15 residues. This chain's CDR3 is CASEPSDFIHNEQFF. The CDR3 nucleotides are TGTGCCAGCGAACCCTCGGACTTCATCCACAATGAGCAGTTCTTC. Full variable domain (missing parts from reference TRBV11-2 and TRBJ2-1): EAGVAQSPRYKIIEKRQSVAFWCNPISGHATLYWYQQILGQGPKLLIQFQNNGVVDDSQLPKDRFSAERLKGVDSTLKIQPAKLEDSAVYLCASEPSDFIHNEQFFGPGTRLTVL.

This clonotype was found a few times. V gene TRBV28 combines with J gene TRBJ1-5; 8 bases agree with TRBD1. Per germline, CDR1 MDHEN and CDR2 SYDVKM. This CDR3 is built from 14 residues. J lost 6 bases, V lost 5 bases, and 6 bases had no gene match. CDR3 in amino acids: CASSPRTGRQPQHF. CDR3 nucleotides: TGTGCCAGCAGTCCCCGGACAGGGCGTCAGCCCCAGCATTTT.

This chain joins TRBV25-1 and TRBJ2-5, with 10 positions matching TRBD2. Germline CDR1 and CDR2: MGHDK and SYGVNS. The CDR3 has 17 amino acids. V gave up 0 bases and J gave up 3 bases; unmatched junction bases: 7. CDR3 sequence: CASSEYSSGSWEETQYF. The CDR3 DNA reads TGTGCCAGCAGTGAATATTCTAGCGGGAGCTGGGAAGAGACCCAGTACTTC.

Only a few counts were recorded for this clonotype. The chain is built from TRBV28 and TRBJ2-3; D is uncertain. Germline CDR1 and CDR2: MDHEN and SYDVKM. The CDR3 consists of 15 residues. Trimming pared 2 bases from V and 0 bases from J, leaving 9 bases between. This chain's CDR3 is CASSLNRYSTDTQYF. CDR3 DNA sequence: TGTGCCAGCAGTTTAAACAGATACAGCACAGATACGCAGTATTTT.

The chain recombines TRBV20-1 with TRBJ1-5, with D possibly TRBD1 on 6 matching bases. V lost 0 bases and J 6 bases, leaving 12 bases between the germline ends. This CDR3 has 14 amino acids. Germline-derived CDR1 and CDR2 are DFQATT and SNEGSKA (reference sequence). In nucleotides, the CDR3 is TGCAGTGCTAGAGAGGGGGGCCTCAGTCAGCCCCAGCATTTT. Its protein is CSAREGGLSQPQHF.

Only a few counts were recorded for this clonotype. The chain links TRBV6-2 or TRBV6-3 to TRBJ2-1; perhaps TRBD2 as D (6 bases). The germline gives CDR1 MNHEY, CDR2 SVGEGT. V was trimmed by 2 bases and J by 12 bases, leaving 23 bases between them. The length of the CDR3 is 16 residues. For the CDR3, the DNA is TGTGCCAGCAGTTACAGTCGACTGGGGGGAGACTACGGGCAGTTCTTC. The encoded protein is CASSYSRLGGDYGQFF.

Only a few counts were recorded for this clonotype. The DNA of the CDR3 is TGTGCCAGCAGCCCGGACCCGCGCTCCTACAATGAGCAGTTCTTC. Translated: CASSPDPRSYNEQFF. This chain uses TRBV3-1 with TRBJ2-1; D gene uncertain. Germline V gene sequence: CDR1 LGHDT, CDR2 YNNKEL (reference sequence). The CDR3 spans 15 residues. V gave up 4 bases and J gave up 0 bases, with 10 bases separating them.

In its sample, this clonotype was seen a few times. The chain has TRBV28 and TRBJ2-7, with 9 bases lining up with TRBD1. Germline values: CDR1 MDHEN, CDR2 SYDVKM. The CDR3 sequence is 14 residues long. The V and J ends lost 5 bases and 7 bases, in that order; junction bases with no gene match: 9. CDR3 in amino acids: CASSPRDREGEQYF. DNA of the CDR3: TGTGCCAGCAGTCCCCGGGACAGGGAGGGTGAGCAGTACTTC. Supplemented by reference TRBV28 and TRBJ2-7, the full variable domain reads DVKVTQSSRYLVKRTGEKVFLECVQDMDHENMFWYRQDPGLGLRLIYFSYDVKMKEKGDIPEGYSVSREKKERFSLILESASTNQTSMYLCASSPRDREGEQYFGPGTRLTVT.

This clonotype was counted at least ten times. V usage is TRBV5-5 and J usage is TRBJ2-3; 7 nucleotides align to TRBD1. Germline CDR1 reads SGHKS; CDR2 reads YYEKEE (reference sequence). With V trimmed by 2 bases and J by 0 bases, 6 bases remained unmatched. The CDR3 totals 16 residues. CDR3 sequence reads: CASSFRTGSSTDTQYF. In nucleotides, the CDR3 is TGTGCCAGCAGCTTTAGGACAGGCTCTAGCACAGATACGCAGTATTTT.

This clonotype was seen only once. The chain combines TRBV4-1 with TRBJ2-7; 11 bases align to TRBD2. The germline V gene has CDR1 MGHRA and CDR2 YSYEKL. Trimming at V came to 1 base and at J to 4 bases, leaving 6 bases not matched to a gene. The CDR3 runs 16 residues. CDR3 residues: CASSQVVAGGMYEQYF. CDR3 coding DNA: TGCGCCAGCAGCCAAGTGGTAGCGGGAGGGATGTACGAGCAGTACTTC.

This clonotype has a handful of counts. The chain combines TRBV28 with TRBJ2-7, with a tentative D call TRBD2 (5 bases). The CDR3 has 13 residues. Trimming removed 6 bases from V and 5 bases from J, with 14 bases in between. The germline V gene encodes CDR1 MDHEN and CDR2 SYDVKM. CDR3 sequence (DNA): TGTGCCAGCAGGTTAAGAGGGTACGACGAGCAGTACTTC. Translation: CASRLRGYDEQYF.

The gene calls are TRBV29-1 and TRBJ2-7, with 9 bases aligning to TRBD1. Germline V gene lookup returns CDR1 SQVTM and CDR2 ANQGSEA. This CDR3 region has 13 residues. Unmatched junction bases numbered 5, after V lost 6 bases and J lost 2 bases. The CDR3, as DNA: TGCAGCGTCCGACAGGGGGAAACCTACGAGCAGTACTTC. It encodes CSVRQGETYEQYF.